This T cell receptor beta chain originates from a study of long-term antiretroviral therapy in people with HIV. Every participant gave one or more pre-ART and two or more post-ART PBMC samples. HIV-positive participants were all treated in the United States. An immunoSEQ assay, version v3.0, was performed at survey level. The data were produced by immunoSEQ multiplex PCR, yet TCRdb's version contains in-frame clones alone and is incomplete. The repertoire has 26,000 or so clones, over 75% of them found once; the top ten carry roughly 1%. This clone was counted a few times. Its antigen is unknown. One end of the junction varies from germline; a read error may be responsible. Notes on the study in general: The study found that diversity rose after ART but stayed below transplant donor controls.

Material: unsorted PBMCs, obtained 2 years after starting antiretroviral therapy. The TCR was taken from a man between 50 and 59 years old with HIV.

The CDR3 loop reads CAISQSRGPPNYGYTF. The CDR3 coding sequence is TGTGCCATCAGTCAGTCTCGGGGACCTCCAAACTATGGCTACACCTTC. This chain uses TRBV10-3 with TRBJ1-2; possibly TRBD1 for D (5 bases). CDR1 is ENHRY and CDR2 is SYGVKD in the germline V gene. This CDR3 has 16 amino acids.